The clone carrying this T cell receptor (beta chain) was counted a few times. The antigen remains undetermined. This CDR3 has 14 residues. Losses at the gene ends were 1 base for V and 6 bases for J; bases not matched to a gene: 2. The V gene's germline CDR1 is LGHNT and CDR2 FRNRAP. For TCRbeta, the library was prepared with unique molecular identifiers. From the PCR reads, TCRdb called clonotypes with MiXCR, one entry per CDR3 protein. The repertoire holds under 150,000 distinct CDR3 sequences, with 8.5% to 10% as singletons. This sample is drawn from a study of T-cell reconstitution after alpha-beta-depleted transplantation in children. Study observations and caveats: The main origin of T-cell counts and diversity one year after transplant was newly produced T cells.

The specimen was PBMCs, mostly from graft donor cells, collected 180 days after TCRalphabeta/CD19-depleted stem cell transplant. The V and J genes are TRBV12-5 and TRBJ2-1, with 8 bases that match TRBD2. The sequence derives from a girl under three years old who had a stem cell transplant for combined immunodeficiency, so the T cells may come from the graft donor. The CDR3: CASGLGLAGNEQFF. The DNA for the CDR3 is TGTGCTAGTGGTTTGGGGCTAGCGGGCAATGAGCAGTTCTTC.